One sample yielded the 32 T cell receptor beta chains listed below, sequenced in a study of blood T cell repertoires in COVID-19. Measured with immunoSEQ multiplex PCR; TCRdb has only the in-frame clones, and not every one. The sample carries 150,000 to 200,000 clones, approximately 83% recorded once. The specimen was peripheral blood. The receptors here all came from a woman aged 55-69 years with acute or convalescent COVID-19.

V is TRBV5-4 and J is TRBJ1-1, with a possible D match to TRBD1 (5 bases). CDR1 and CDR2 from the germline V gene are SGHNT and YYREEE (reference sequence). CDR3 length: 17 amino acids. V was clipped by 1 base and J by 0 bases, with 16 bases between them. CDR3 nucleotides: TGTGCCAGCAGCTTGCATTCAGGCAGGGCCATGAACACTGAAGCTTTCTTT. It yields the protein CASSLHSGRAMNTEAFF.

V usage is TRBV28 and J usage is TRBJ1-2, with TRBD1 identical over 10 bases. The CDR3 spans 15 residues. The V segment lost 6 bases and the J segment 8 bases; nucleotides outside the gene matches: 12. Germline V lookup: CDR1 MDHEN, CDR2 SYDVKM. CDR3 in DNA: TGTGCCAGCAGACCCGGGACAGGGGCTGGAAAGGGCTACACCTTC. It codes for CASRPGTGAGKGYTF.

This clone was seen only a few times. The CDR3 DNA follows: TGTGCCAGTAGTAGTCCAGGAACGAACTATGGCTACACCTTC. Translated, it gives CASSSPGTNYGYTF. The chain has TRBV19 and TRBJ1-2; no reliable D call. Per the germline V gene, CDR1 is LNHDA and CDR2 is SQIVND (reference sequence). Trimming pared 4 bases from V and 2 bases from J, leaving 11 bases between. This CDR3 has 14 amino acids.

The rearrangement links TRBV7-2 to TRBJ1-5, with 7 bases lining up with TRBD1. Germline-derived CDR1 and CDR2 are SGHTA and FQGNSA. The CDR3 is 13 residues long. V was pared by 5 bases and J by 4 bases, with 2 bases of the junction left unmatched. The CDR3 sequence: CASSRDSNQPQHF. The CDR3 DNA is TGTGCCAGCAGCAGGGACAGTAATCAGCCCCAGCATTTT.

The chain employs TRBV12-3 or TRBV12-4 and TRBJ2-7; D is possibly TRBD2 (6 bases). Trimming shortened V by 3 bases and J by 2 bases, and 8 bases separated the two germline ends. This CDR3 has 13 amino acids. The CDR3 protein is CASSLLAAYEQYF. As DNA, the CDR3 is TGTGCCAGCAGTTTGTTAGCGGCCTACGAGCAGTACTTC.

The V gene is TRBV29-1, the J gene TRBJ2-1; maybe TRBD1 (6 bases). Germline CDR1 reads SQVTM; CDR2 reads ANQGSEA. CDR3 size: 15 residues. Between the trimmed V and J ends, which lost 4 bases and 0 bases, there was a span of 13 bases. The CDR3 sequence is CSVVGGQSSYNEQFF. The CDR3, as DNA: TGCAGCGTTGTAGGCGGACAGAGCTCCTACAATGAGCAGTTCTTC.

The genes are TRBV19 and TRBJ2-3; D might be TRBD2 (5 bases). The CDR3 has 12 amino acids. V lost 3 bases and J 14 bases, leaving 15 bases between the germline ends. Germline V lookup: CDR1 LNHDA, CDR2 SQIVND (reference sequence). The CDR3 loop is CASSMAGGRSYF. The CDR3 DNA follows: TGTGCCAGTAGTATGGCGGGTGGGCGCTCGTATTTT. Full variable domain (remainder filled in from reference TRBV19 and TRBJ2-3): DGGITQSPKYLFRKEGQNVTLSCEQNLNHDAMYWYRQDPGQGLRLIYYSQIVNDFQKGDIAEGYSVSREKKESFPLTVTSAQKNPTAFYLCASSMAGGRSYFGPGTRLTVL.

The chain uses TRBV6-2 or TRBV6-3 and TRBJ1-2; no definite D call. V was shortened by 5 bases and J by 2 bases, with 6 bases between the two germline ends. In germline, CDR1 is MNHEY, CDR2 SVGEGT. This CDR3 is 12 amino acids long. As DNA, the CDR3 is TGTGCCAGCAGTCTAGGAAACTATGGCTACACCTTC. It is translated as CASSLGNYGYTF.

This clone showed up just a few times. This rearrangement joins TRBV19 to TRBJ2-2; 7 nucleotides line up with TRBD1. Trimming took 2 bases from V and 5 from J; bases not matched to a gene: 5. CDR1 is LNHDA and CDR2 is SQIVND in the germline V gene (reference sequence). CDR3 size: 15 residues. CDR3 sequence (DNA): TGTGCCAGTAGTATATCTTCCAGGGGGACCGGGGAGCTGTTTTTT. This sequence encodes CASSISSRGTGELFF.

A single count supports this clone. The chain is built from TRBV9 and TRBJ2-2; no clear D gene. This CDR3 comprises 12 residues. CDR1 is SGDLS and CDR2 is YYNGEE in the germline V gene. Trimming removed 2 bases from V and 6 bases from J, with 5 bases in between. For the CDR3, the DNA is TGTGCCAGCAGCGTCTGGCCCGGGGAGCTGTTTTTT. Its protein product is CASSVWPGELFF. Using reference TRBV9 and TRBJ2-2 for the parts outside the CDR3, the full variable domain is DSGVTQTPKHLITATGQRVTLRCSPRSGDLSVYWYQQSLDQGLQFLIQYYNGEERAKGNILERFSAQQFPDLHSELNLSSLELGDSALYFCASSVWPGELFFGEGSRLTVL.

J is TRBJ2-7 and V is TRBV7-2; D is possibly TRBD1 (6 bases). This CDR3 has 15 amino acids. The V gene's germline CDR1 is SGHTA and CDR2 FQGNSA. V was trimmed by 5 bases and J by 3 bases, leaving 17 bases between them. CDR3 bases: TGTGCCAGCAGCCTAGACAGGTCCTCCGGCTACGAGCAGTACTTC. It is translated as CASSLDRSSGYEQYF. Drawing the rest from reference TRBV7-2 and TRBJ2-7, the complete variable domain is GAGVSQSPSNKVTEKGKDVELRCDPISGHTALYWYRQSLGQGLEFLIYFQGNSAPDKSGLPSDRFSAERTGGSVSTLTIQRTQQEDSAVYLCASSLDRSSGYEQYFGPGTRLTVT.

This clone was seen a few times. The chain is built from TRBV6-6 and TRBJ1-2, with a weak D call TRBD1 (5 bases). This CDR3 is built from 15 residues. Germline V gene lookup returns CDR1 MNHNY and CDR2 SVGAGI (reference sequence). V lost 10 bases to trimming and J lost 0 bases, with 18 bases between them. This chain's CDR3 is CATSDPGGSNYGYTF. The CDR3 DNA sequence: TGTGCCACCTCCGACCCGGGGGGATCTAACTATGGCTACACCTTC.

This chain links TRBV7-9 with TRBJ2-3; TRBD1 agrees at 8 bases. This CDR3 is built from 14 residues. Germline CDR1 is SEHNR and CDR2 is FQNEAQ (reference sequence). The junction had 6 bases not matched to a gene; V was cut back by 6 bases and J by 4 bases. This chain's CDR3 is CASRDSGGADTQYF. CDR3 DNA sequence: TGTGCCAGCAGGGACTCAGGGGGCGCAGATACGCAGTATTTT. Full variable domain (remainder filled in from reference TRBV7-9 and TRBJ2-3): DTGVSQNPRHKITKRGQNVTFRCDPISEHNRLYWYRQTLGQGPEFLTYFQNEAQLEKSRLLSDRFSAERPKGSFSTLEIQRTEQGDSAMYLCASRDSGGADTQYFGPGTRLTVL.

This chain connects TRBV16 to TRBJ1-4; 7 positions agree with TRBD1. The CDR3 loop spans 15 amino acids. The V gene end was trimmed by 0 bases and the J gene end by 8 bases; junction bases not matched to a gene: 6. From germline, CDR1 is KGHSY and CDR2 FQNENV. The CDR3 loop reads CASSQSGQGEEKLFF. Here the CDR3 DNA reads TGTGCCAGCAGCCAATCGGGGCAGGGGGAGGAAAAACTGTTTTTT.

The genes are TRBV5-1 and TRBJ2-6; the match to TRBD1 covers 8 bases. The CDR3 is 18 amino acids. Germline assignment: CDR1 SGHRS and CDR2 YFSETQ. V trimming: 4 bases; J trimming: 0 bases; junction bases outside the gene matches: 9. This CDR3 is CASSVSTGADSGANVLTF. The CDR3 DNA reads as TGCGCCAGCAGCGTCTCGACAGGGGCCGACTCTGGGGCCAACGTCCTGACTTTC.

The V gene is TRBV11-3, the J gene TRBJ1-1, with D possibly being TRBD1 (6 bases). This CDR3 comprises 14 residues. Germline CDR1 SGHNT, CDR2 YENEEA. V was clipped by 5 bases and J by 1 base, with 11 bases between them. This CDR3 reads CASSTGQTNTEAFF. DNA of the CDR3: TGTGCCAGCAGCACCGGACAGACGAACACTGAAGCTTTCTTT.

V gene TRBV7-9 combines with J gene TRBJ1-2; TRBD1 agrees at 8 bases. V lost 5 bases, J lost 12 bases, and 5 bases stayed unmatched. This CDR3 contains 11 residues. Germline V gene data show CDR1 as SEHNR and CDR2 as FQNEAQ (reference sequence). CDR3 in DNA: TGTGCCAGCAGCGAACAGGGGGTGGACACCTTC. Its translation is CASSEQGVDTF.

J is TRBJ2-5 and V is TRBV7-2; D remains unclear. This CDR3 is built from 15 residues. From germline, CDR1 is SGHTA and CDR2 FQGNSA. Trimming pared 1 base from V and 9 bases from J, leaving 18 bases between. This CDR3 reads CASSLDSPPLSAQYF. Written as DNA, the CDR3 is TGTGCCAGCAGCTTAGACAGCCCTCCCCTTTCGGCCCAGTACTTC.

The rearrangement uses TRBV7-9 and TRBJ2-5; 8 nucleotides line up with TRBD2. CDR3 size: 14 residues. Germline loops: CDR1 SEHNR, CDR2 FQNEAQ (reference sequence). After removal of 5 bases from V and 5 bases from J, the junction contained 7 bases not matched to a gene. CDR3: CASSHGGAEETQYF. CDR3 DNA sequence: TGTGCCAGCAGCCACGGGGGGGCTGAGGAGACCCAGTACTTC.

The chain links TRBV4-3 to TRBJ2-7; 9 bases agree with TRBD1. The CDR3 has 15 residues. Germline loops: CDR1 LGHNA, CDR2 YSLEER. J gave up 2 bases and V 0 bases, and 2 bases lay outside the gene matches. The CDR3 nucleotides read TGCGCCAGCAGCCAAGAGGGGACAGGGCCCTACGAGCAGTACTTC. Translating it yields CASSQEGTGPYEQYF.

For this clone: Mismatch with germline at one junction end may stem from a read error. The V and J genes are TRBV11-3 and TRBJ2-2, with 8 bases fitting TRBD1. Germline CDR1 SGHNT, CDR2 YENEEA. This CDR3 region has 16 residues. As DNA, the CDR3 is TGTGCCAGCAGCGCAGAGACAGGGGCGAACACCGAGGAGCTGTTTTTT. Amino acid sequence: CASSAETGANTEELFF.

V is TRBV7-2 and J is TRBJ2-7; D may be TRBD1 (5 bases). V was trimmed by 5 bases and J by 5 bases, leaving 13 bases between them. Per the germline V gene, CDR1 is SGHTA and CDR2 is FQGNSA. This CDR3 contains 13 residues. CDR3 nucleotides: TGTGCCAGCAGCCGAAGCAGGGTCCACGAGCAGTACTTC. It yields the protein CASSRSRVHEQYF. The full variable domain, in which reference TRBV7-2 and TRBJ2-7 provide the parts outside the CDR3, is GAGVSQSPSNKVTEKGKDVELRCDPISGHTALYWYRQSLGQGLEFLIYFQGNSAPDKSGLPSDRFSAERTGGSVSTLTIQRTQQEDSAVYLCASSRSRVHEQYFGPGTRLTVT.

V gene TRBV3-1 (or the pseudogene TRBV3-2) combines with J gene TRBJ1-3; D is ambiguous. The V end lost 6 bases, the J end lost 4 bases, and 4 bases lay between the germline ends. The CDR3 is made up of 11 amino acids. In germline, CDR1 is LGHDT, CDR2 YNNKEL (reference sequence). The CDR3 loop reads CASRRGNTIYF. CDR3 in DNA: TGTGCCAGCAGACGGGGAAACACCATATATTTT.

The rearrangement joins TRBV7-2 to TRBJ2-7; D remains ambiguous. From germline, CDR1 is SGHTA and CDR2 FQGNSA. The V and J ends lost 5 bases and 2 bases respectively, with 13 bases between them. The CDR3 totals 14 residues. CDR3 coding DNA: TGTGCCAGCAGCACCGACATATCCCCCTACGAGCAGTACTTC. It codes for CASSTDISPYEQYF.

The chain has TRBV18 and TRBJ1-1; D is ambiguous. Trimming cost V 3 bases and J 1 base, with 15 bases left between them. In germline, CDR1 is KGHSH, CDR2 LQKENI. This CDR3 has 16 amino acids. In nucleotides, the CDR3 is TGTGCCAGCTCACCCCACGGAGGGCAGGAGAACACTGAAGCTTTCTTT. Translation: CASSPHGGQENTEAFF.

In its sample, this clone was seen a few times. The CDR3 reads CASSYSGQGAAEAFF. As DNA, the CDR3 is TGTGCCAGCAGTTACTCGGGACAGGGCGCGGCTGAAGCTTTCTTT. The V call is TRBV6-5, the J call TRBJ1-1; TRBD1 aligns across 9 bases. This CDR3 is 15 amino acids long. V dropped 0 bases and J dropped 6; count of bases not matched to a gene: 5. Germline V gene lookup returns CDR1 MNHEY and CDR2 SVGAGI.

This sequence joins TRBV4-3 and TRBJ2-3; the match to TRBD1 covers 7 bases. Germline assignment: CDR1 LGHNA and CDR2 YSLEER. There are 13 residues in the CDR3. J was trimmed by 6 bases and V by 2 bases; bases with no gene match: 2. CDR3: CASSQTGVDTQYF. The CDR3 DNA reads TGCGCCAGCAGCCAAACAGGGGTCGATACGCAGTATTTT.

CDR3 nucleotide sequence: TGCGCCAGCAGCTGGGGGACAGGGGCCTACGAGCAGTACTTC. Translation: CASSWGTGAYEQYF. The chain uses TRBV5-1 and TRBJ2-7, with 10 bases lining up with TRBD1. Trimming cost V 3 bases and J 2 bases; bases outside gene matches: 2. CDR1 is SGHRS, CDR2 YFSETQ, per germline. The CDR3 spans 14 residues.

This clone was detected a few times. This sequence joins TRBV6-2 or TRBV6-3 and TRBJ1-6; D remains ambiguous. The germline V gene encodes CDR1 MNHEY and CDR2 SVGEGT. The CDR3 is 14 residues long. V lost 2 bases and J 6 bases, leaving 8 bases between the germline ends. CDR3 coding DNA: TGTGCCAGCAGTTACGGGTCGGGTAATTCACCCCTCCACTTT. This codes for CASSYGSGNSPLHF.

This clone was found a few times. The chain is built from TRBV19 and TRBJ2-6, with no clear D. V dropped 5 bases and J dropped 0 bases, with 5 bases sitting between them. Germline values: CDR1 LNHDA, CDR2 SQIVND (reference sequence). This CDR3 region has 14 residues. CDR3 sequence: CASSLISGANVLTF. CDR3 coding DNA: TGTGCCAGTAGTCTTATCTCTGGGGCCAACGTCCTGACTTTC.

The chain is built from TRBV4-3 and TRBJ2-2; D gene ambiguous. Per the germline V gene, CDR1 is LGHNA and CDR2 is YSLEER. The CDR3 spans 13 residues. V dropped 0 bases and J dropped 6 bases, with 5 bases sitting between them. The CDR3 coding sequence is TGCGCCAGCAGCCAAGATTCCGCCGGGGAGCTGTTTTTT. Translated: CASSQDSAGELFF.

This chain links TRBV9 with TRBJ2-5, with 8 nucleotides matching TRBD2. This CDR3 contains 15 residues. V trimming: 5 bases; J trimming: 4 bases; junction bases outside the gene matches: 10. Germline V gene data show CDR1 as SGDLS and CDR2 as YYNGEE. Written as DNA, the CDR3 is TGTGCCAGCAGTTCACCGGGACTAGGCAGAGAGACCCAGTACTTC. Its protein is CASSSPGLGRETQYF. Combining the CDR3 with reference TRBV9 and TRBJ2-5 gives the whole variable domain DSGVTQTPKHLITATGQRVTLRCSPRSGDLSVYWYQQSLDQGLQFLIQYYNGEERAKGNILERFSAQQFPDLHSELNLSSLELGDSALYFCASSSPGLGRETQYFGPGTRLLVL.